These 27 T cell receptor beta chains came from one sample sequenced in a study of shared clonotypes between healthy human individuals. Here immunoSEQ multiplex PCR was the method, and the copy in TCRdb shows in-frame clones only, minus some. This sample yields more than 2 million clones, of which about 94% are seen a single time; around 1.7% belongs to the top ten. Positively selected for CCR7, the CD45RO-negative cells used as naive CD8 cells excluded terminally differentiated effector memory CD45RA+ cells. The source material was naive CD8+ T cells from PBMCs. These receptors came from a man younger than 35 in good health. Some clones in this sample may be carry-over from other donors' samples.

The chain couples TRBV19 to TRBJ1-3; D is unclear. With 1 base removed from V and 0 bases from J, the gap between germline ends came to 10 bases. Germline V gene sequence: CDR1 LNHDA, CDR2 SQIVND (reference sequence). The CDR3 has 16 residues. CDR3 DNA sequence: TGTGCCAGTAGTATAGCATTCCGGGGCTCTGGAAACACCATATATTTT. It yields the protein CASSIAFRGSGNTIYF. The whole variable domain, remainder taken from reference TRBV19 and TRBJ1-3, is DGGITQSPKYLFRKEGQNVTLSCEQNLNHDAMYWYRQDPGQGLRLIYYSQIVNDFQKGDIAEGYSVSREKKESFPLTVTSAQKNPTAFYLCASSIAFRGSGNTIYFGEGSWLTVV.

This chain connects TRBV28 to TRBJ2-2, with D tentatively TRBD2 (5 bases). The CDR3 loop spans 13 amino acids. The V gene lost 3 bases and the J gene lost 7 bases, with 9 bases spanning the gap. Per germline, CDR1 MDHEN and CDR2 SYDVKM. This CDR3 reads CASSFGESGELFF. CDR3 DNA sequence: TGTGCCAGCAGTTTCGGGGAAAGCGGGGAGCTGTTTTTT.

This rearrangement joins TRBV7-9 to TRBJ2-7; 8 bases agree with TRBD2. In germline, CDR1 is SEHNR, CDR2 FQNEAQ (reference sequence). This CDR3 is built from 14 residues. The J segment lost 5 bases and the V segment lost 1 base, leaving 4 bases of the junction unmatched. CDR3 region: CASSLDGTSNEQYF. CDR3 DNA: TGTGCCAGCAGCTTAGATGGGACTAGTAACGAGCAGTACTTC.

The genes are TRBV2 and TRBJ2-2; D is possibly TRBD1 or TRBD2 (5 bases each). The germline gives CDR1 SNHLY, CDR2 FYNNEI. V was pared by 6 bases and J by 3 bases, with 17 bases between. The CDR3 consists of 16 residues. The chain's CDR3 is CASRGRMGRDTGELFF. The DNA of the CDR3 is TGTGCCAGCAGGGGACGCATGGGGAGAGACACCGGGGAGCTGTTTTTT.

The chain joins TRBV2 to TRBJ2-1; weak D call: TRBD1 (6 bases). Germline-derived CDR1 and CDR2 are SNHLY and FYNNEI. The CDR3 is 12 amino acids. Between the trimmed V and J ends, which lost 6 bases and 9 bases, there was a span of 12 bases. The CDR3, as DNA: TGTGCCAGCAGCAAACAGGGCGGTGAGCAGTTCTTC. This sequence encodes CASSKQGGEQFF.

The count of this clone is one. V is TRBV5-4 and J is TRBJ2-2; no reliable D call. CDR3 length: 16 amino acids. Germline CDR1 is SGHNT and CDR2 is YYREEE (reference sequence). Trimming took 7 bases from V and 1 from J, leaving 17 bases between them. The CDR3 reads CASRSLSTRNTGELFF. The CDR3 DNA sequence: TGTGCCAGCCGTTCCCTCAGTACGCGGAACACCGGGGAGCTGTTTTTT.

This clone was seen once. The V gene is TRBV9, the J gene TRBJ2-7; tentatively, D is TRBD1 or TRBD2 (5 bases each). CDR1 and CDR2 (germline): SGDLS, YYNGEE. The CDR3 length is 14 residues. V was trimmed by 4 bases and J by 3 bases, leaving 14 bases between them. CDR3 sequence: CASSPRDQNYEQYF. Here the CDR3 DNA reads TGTGCCAGCAGCCCGAGGGACCAGAACTACGAGCAGTACTTC. The full variable domain, its missing parts supplied by reference TRBV9 and TRBJ2-7, is DSGVTQTPKHLITATGQRVTLRCSPRSGDLSVYWYQQSLDQGLQFLIQYYNGEERAKGNILERFSAQQFPDLHSELNLSSLELGDSALYFCASSPRDQNYEQYFGPGTRLTVT.

In its sample, this clone was seen a few times. The chain has TRBV9 and TRBJ1-5, with D uncertain. Germline V gives CDR1 SGDLS, CDR2 YYNGEE. The CDR3 length is 15 residues. Deletions cut 0 bases from V and 1 base from J, with 8 bases between. CDR3 nucleotides: TGTGCCAGCAGCGTAGGCAAGGGCAGCAATCAGCCCCAGCATTTT. This codes for CASSVGKGSNQPQHF.

The count of this clone is one. An end of the junction does not agree with germline; a read error may underlie this. The chain uses TRBV7-9 and TRBJ2-1; D could derive from TRBD1 or TRBD2 (5 bases each). The germline CDR1 and CDR2 sequences are SEHNR and FQNEAQ (reference sequence). The CDR3 sequence is 14 residues long. The CDR3 DNA reads TGTGCCGGCAGCGGACACTCCTCCTACAATGAGCAGTTCTTC. This gives the protein CAGSGHSSYNEQFF. The full variable domain, its missing parts supplied by reference TRBV7-9 and TRBJ2-1, is DTGVSQNPRHKITKRGQNVTFRCDPISEHNRLYWYRQTLGQGPEFLTYFQNEAQLEKSRLLSDRFSAERPKGSFSTLEIQRTEQGDSAMYLCAGSGHSSYNEQFFGPGTRLTVL.

The chain uses TRBV27 and TRBJ1-2; D is perhaps TRBD1 (5 bases). Per the germline V gene, CDR1 is MNHEY and CDR2 is SMNVEV (reference sequence). The V and J ends lost 4 bases and 8 bases respectively, with 8 bases between them. This CDR3 region has 11 residues. The CDR3 DNA sequence: TGTGCCAGCAGTTCAGGGATCGGCTACACCTTC. Encoded protein: CASSSGIGYTF.

V gene TRBV5-1 combines with J gene TRBJ2-7; D perhaps matches TRBD1 (5 bases). This CDR3 spans 13 amino acids. The germline V gene has CDR1 SGHRS and CDR2 YFSETQ. Trimming removed 2 bases from V and 2 bases from J, with 8 bases in between. The CDR3 DNA reads TGCGCCAGCAGCTTAGGGGTCCCCTACGAGCAGTACTTC. This gives the protein CASSLGVPYEQYF.

The gene calls are TRBV6-1 and TRBJ2-1; tentatively, D is TRBD1 (6 bases). The CDR3 runs to 11 residues. From germline, CDR1 is MNHNS and CDR2 SASEGT. Trimming cost V 10 bases and J 9 bases, with 13 bases left between them. The CDR3 region is CAITTGPEQFF. The CDR3 DNA follows: TGTGCCATTACGACAGGTCCTGAGCAGTTCTTC.

The V and J genes are TRBV28 and TRBJ1-2; no firm D call. The V end lost 2 bases, the J end lost 8 bases, and 15 bases lay between the germline ends. Germline V gene lookup returns CDR1 MDHEN and CDR2 SYDVKM. CDR3 size: 14 residues. CDR3 protein: CASSLIALDGGYTF. The CDR3 coding sequence is TGTGCCAGCAGTTTAATCGCCCTTGACGGGGGCTACACCTTC.

In its sample, this clone was seen a few times. The sample holds other DNA sequences that translate to the same CDR3. The rearrangement joins TRBV30 to TRBJ1-1, with unresolved D. V was shortened by 0 bases and J by 2 bases, with 7 bases between the two germline ends. This CDR3 contains 13 residues. Germline CDR1 and CDR2: GTSNPN and SVGIG (reference sequence). The CDR3 protein is CAWSVVRNTEAFF. The CDR3 DNA sequence: TGTGCCTGGAGTGTGGTCAGAAACACTGAAGCTTTCTTT.

The DNA for the CDR3 is TGCGCCAGCAGCCGCCTGACAGGGACCATTAATGAAAAACTGTTTTTT. Amino acid sequence: CASSRLTGTINEKLFF. The chain is built from TRBV4-3 and TRBJ1-4; 7 bases align to TRBD1. Trimming removed 4 bases from V and 4 bases from J; junction bases left unmatched: 9. This CDR3 is 16 amino acids long. Germline loops: CDR1 LGHNA, CDR2 YSLEER.

J is TRBJ2-7 and V is TRBV4-1, with TRBD2 identical over 14 bases. This CDR3 comprises 16 residues. Looked up from germline, CDR1 is MGHRA and CDR2 is YSYEKL. After removal of 1 base from V and 4 bases from J, the junction contained 3 bases not matched to a gene. CDR3 sequence reads: CASSQGRTSGRYEQYF. The CDR3 DNA reads TGCGCCAGCAGCCAAGGTCGGACTAGCGGGAGGTACGAGCAGTACTTC.

The chain carries TRBV27 and TRBJ2-1; 9 positions agree with TRBD1. The V segment lost 4 bases and the J segment 8 bases; nucleotides outside the gene matches: 9. Germline values: CDR1 MNHEY, CDR2 SMNVEV (reference sequence). The CDR3 length is 15 residues. CDR3 coding DNA: TGTGCCAGCAGTTCTCCGGGACAGGGTAAAGATGAGCAGTTCTTC. Encoded protein: CASSSPGQGKDEQFF.

V and J are TRBV11-2 and TRBJ2-3; a possible D gene is TRBD1 (5 bases). This CDR3 contains 15 residues. V lost 6 bases, J lost 0 bases, and 13 bases lay in between. CDR1 and CDR2 (germline): SGHAT, FQNNGV. CDR3 amino acids: CASREDSTSTDTQYF. In DNA form, the CDR3 reads TGTGCCAGCAGAGAAGACAGTACTAGCACAGATACGCAGTATTTT.

V gene TRBV9 combines with J gene TRBJ2-1; D unclear. V lost 3 bases, J lost 0 bases, and 7 bases lay in between. The V gene's germline CDR1 is SGDLS and CDR2 YYNGEE. The CDR3 has 14 amino acids. CDR3 protein: CASSGAGSYNEQFF. CDR3 nucleotide sequence: TGTGCCAGCAGCGGGGCAGGCTCCTACAATGAGCAGTTCTTC.

The CDR3 region is CASRNKRDSSNTGELFF. CDR3 DNA sequence: TGTGCCAGCAGGAATAAAAGGGACAGTTCGAACACCGGGGAGCTGTTTTTT. This chain uses TRBV11-2 with TRBJ2-2; 7 positions match TRBD1. The CDR3 length is 17 residues. The germline CDR1 and CDR2 sequences are SGHAT and FQNNGV. The J segment lost 0 bases and the V segment lost 6 bases, leaving 10 bases of the junction unmatched. Complete variable domain (other parts from reference TRBV11-2 and TRBJ2-2): EAGVAQSPRYKIIEKRQSVAFWCNPISGHATLYWYQQILGQGPKLLIQFQNNGVVDDSQLPKDRFSAERLKGVDSTLKIQPAKLEDSAVYLCASRNKRDSSNTGELFFGEGSRLTVL.

The chain has TRBV19 and TRBJ1-1, with TRBD1 matching over 7 bases. The CDR3 sequence is 15 residues long. CDR1 is LNHDA, CDR2 SQIVND, per germline (reference sequence). The V gene end was trimmed by 0 bases and the J gene end by 1 base; junction bases not matched to a gene: 2. As DNA, the CDR3 is TGTGCCAGTAGTATAGAGCAGGGGGGGAACACTGAAGCTTTCTTT. Translating gives CASSIEQGGNTEAFF.

The V gene is TRBV6-6, the J gene TRBJ1-1, with D hard to call. V shed 6 bases and J shed 6 bases, with 5 bases lying between them. The length of the CDR3 is 10 residues. Germline V gene lookup returns CDR1 MNHNY and CDR2 SVGAGI (reference sequence). In nucleotides, the CDR3 is TGTGCCAGCAGAGGTCCTGAAGCTTTCTTT. This gives the protein CASRGPEAFF.

Turning to this clone: This sample also contains other DNA sequences that code for the same CDR3. The chain is built from TRBV7-9 and TRBJ1-5; D call uncertain. V was cut by 4 bases and J by 0 bases, with 10 bases left in between. In germline, CDR1 is SEHNR, CDR2 FQNEAQ (reference sequence). The CDR3 spans 15 residues. CDR3 loop: CASSSGLGSNQPQHF. CDR3 coding DNA: TGTGCCAGCAGCTCTGGGCTGGGTAGCAATCAGCCCCAGCATTTT.

The chain couples TRBV6-6 to TRBJ2-1; 11 positions agree with TRBD2. V gave up 6 bases and J gave up 8 bases; unmatched junction bases: 12. This CDR3 has 16 residues. CDR1 is MNHNY, CDR2 SVGAGI, per germline (reference sequence). The CDR3, as DNA: TGTGCCAGCAGAGCTCGACTAGCGGGAATGGAGGATGAGCAGTTCTTC. Its translation is CASRARLAGMEDEQFF.

The J gene is TRBJ2-1, the V gene TRBV19; TRBD1 matches at 10 bases. CDR1 is LNHDA, CDR2 SQIVND, per germline (reference sequence). The CDR3 has 14 residues. The V gene end was trimmed by 9 bases and the J gene end by 3 bases; junction bases not matched to a gene: 5. DNA of the CDR3: TGTGCCAGCGCGCGGGACAGGGGCTACAATGAGCAGTTCTTC. Protein sequence: CASARDRGYNEQFF.

CDR3 residues: CASSLARATYEQYF. In DNA form, the CDR3 reads TGTGCCAGCAGTTTGGCCCGTGCGACCTACGAGCAGTACTTC. The chain is built from TRBV27 and TRBJ2-7, with no clear D. The CDR3 totals 14 residues. V lost 3 bases to trimming and J lost 2 bases, with 11 bases between them. The germline V gene has CDR1 MNHEY and CDR2 SMNVEV (reference sequence).

The gene calls are TRBV4-3 and TRBJ2-7; 7 nucleotides agree with TRBD2. From germline, CDR1 is LGHNA and CDR2 YSLEER. V trimming: 2 bases; J trimming: 4 bases; junction bases outside the gene matches: 8. The CDR3 sequence is 15 residues long. CDR3 protein: CASSQNTGGSYEQYF. The CDR3 DNA sequence: TGCGCCAGCAGCCAAAACACGGGGGGTTCTTACGAGCAGTACTTC.